This T cell receptor beta chain stems from a study of early T cells in non-severe SARS-CoV-2 infection. TCRdb re-analysed the 5' RACE reads in MiXCR, keeping a single row per CDR3 protein. In the table there are about 92,000 distinct CDR3 sequences, 12% to 15% of which are singletons. CDR3 length: 16 residues. CDR1 and CDR2 (germline): SGHTA, FQGNSA. The J segment lost 2 bases and the V segment lost 5 bases, leaving 5 bases of the junction unmatched. This clonotype was seen at least ten times. This sequence originates from an adult who was a healthcare worker with PCR-confirmed SARS-CoV-2 infection or an uninfected control (not recorded which). The sequenced sample consisted of whole blood. The J gene is TRBJ2-3, the V gene TRBV7-2; TRBD2 matches at 12 bases. This chain's CDR3 is CASSIGLAGNTDTQYF. In nucleotides, the CDR3 is TGTGCCAGCAGCATAGGACTAGCGGGGAACACAGATACGCAGTATTTT.